This T cell receptor (beta chain) was sequenced during a study of blood T cells in healthy people across ages. The donors, healthy Caucasians from Russia, were aged roughly 6 to 90. Every donor gave approximately 10 milliliters of peripheral blood. Only a few counts were recorded for this clonotype. Through a sample-barcoded 5' primer and a J-beta primer mix, a second PCR was run for about 7 to 12 cycles. A template-switch adaptor that had 12 random nucleotides put a tag on each cDNA molecule. Every sample gave at least 3 million paired-end reads containing CDR3. Via MiXCR, TCRdb re-called the 5' RACE reads, giving one row per CDR3 protein. The table lists around 1,000,000 distinct CDR3 sequences, roughly two fifths of them singletons. Germline V gives CDR1 LGHNA, CDR2 YSLEER. The CDR3 is made up of 16 amino acids. J gave up 0 bases and V 8 bases, and 11 bases lay outside the gene matches.

The chain links TRBV4-3 to TRBJ2-3; 7 bases match TRBD2. Material for sequencing was blood. The clonotype was recovered from a man between 18 and 35 years old in good health. This CDR3 reads CASQDGAGVSTDTQYF. DNA of the CDR3: TGCGCCAGCCAAGATGGGGCGGGGGTAAGCACAGATACGCAGTATTTT.